Listed below are T cell receptor beta chains from one sample, sequenced in a study of blood T cells in healthy people across ages. TCRdb independently ran MiXCR on the 5' RACE reads; one entry per CDR3 protein. The table lists around 1,700,000 distinct CDR3 sequences, roughly 30% of them singletons, with roughly 8% in the top ten. The sequenced material came from blood. All receptors derive from a woman in her 30s in good health. The CDR3 runs from the conserved cysteine through the conserved F or W.

len,v_gene,j_gene,CDR3aa
14,TRBV14,TRBJ2-3,CASSQGNLLGEQYF
16,TRBV18,TRBJ2-1,CASRNTLGGGVNEQFF
17,TRBV11-1,TRBJ2-3,CASSLRVGAGAKDTQYF
15,TRBV18,TRBJ1-4,CASSPFGQKGEKLFF
14,TRBV25-1,TRBJ1-5,CASSDGMGNQPQHF
16,TRBV4-2,TRBJ2-5,CASSQEYGTYKETQYF
13,TRBV7-9,TRBJ1-2,CASSPGERYGYTF
15,TRBV5-1,TRBJ2-1,CASSAGQHGENEQVF
12,TRBV12-3/TRBV12-4,TRBJ1-1,CASSYGPGEAFF
16,TRBV5-1,TRBJ2-7,CASSLVDRELVGEQYF
12,TRBV10-3,TRBJ2-5,CAISERAETQYF
18,TRBV4-3,TRBJ2-1,CASSQVIRTSGAYNEQFF
14,TRBV28,TRBJ2-7,CAIHDRTDTYEQYF